Here is one T cell receptor beta chain with its context. Antigen specificity is unknown. This specimen comes from a study of a mutant IDH1 vaccine in newly diagnosed glioma. On the study more broadly: The study started vaccination 4-6 weeks after radiotherapy alone, or with temozolomide cycles. Sex among treated patients split 62.5% male, roughly 38% female; mean age was roughly 42 years.

Findings of the study overall: Patients mounted vaccine-induced immune responses in around 93% of cases.

CDR1 is SGHAT, CDR2 FQNNGV, per germline. Trimming removed 4 bases from V and 4 bases from J, with 16 bases in between. The length of the CDR3 is 15 residues. Measured with immunoSEQ multiplex PCR; TCRdb has only the in-frame clones, and not every one. The table records under 40,000 clones, about 92% of them present only once. Specified time point: week 47, end of study. Every single dose of the vaccine, 300 ug of mutant IDH1 20-mer peptide, came with topical imiquimod. Vaccinations, eight in total, occurred in weeks 1, 3, 5, 7, 11, 15, 19, 23. The input for sequencing was PBMCs, taken from a glioma patient whose treatment included an IDH1 peptide vaccine. The receptor was isolated from a man aged 35-49 years with glioma. This chain joins TRBV11-2 and TRBJ2-5; possibly TRBD1 for D (6 bases). DNA for the CDR3: TGTGCCAGCAGCTCAAGCCTGCCAGGGGTAGAGACCCAGTACTTC. Translation gives CASSSSLPGVETQYF.